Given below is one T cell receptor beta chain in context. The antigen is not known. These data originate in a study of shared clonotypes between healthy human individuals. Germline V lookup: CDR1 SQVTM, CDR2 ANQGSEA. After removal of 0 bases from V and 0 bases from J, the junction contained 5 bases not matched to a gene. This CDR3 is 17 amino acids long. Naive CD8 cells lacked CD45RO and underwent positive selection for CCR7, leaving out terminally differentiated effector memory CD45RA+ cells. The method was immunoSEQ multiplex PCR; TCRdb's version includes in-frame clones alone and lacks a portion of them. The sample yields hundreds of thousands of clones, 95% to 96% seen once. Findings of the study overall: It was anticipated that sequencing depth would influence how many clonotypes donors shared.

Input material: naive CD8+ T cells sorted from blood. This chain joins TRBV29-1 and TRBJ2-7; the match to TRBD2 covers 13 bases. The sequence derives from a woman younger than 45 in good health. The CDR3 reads CSVEDGGTSGASYEQYF. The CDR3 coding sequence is TGCAGCGTTGAAGATGGGGGGACTAGCGGGGCCTCCTACGAGCAGTACTTC.